The 8 T cell receptor beta chains reported below all come from one sample, sequenced in a study of blood T cell repertoires in COVID-19. Using immunoSEQ multiplex PCR, the repertoire was profiled, and TCRdb retains in-frame clones only, with some absent. Found here are 100,000 or so clones, 81% of them singletons; the top ten hold less than 45%. The material sequenced was peripheral blood. Source of these receptors: a man older than 75 with acute or convalescent COVID-19.

The chain joins TRBV28 to TRBJ1-1; the match to TRBD1 covers 9 bases. The trim removed 4 bases at V and 4 bases at J, leaving 10 bases unmatched. CDR3 length: 16 amino acids. Per the germline V gene, CDR1 is MDHEN and CDR2 is SYDVKM. Here the CDR3 DNA reads TGTGCCAGCAGTTCGCCCGGGACAGGGAGGAGCACTGAAGCTTTCTTT. Protein product: CASSSPGTGRSTEAFF.

The count of this clone is one. The chain has TRBV2 and TRBJ2-2; D uncertain. The germline gives CDR1 SNHLY, CDR2 FYNNEI. The CDR3 consists of 15 residues. The ends were cut back, 3 bases at V and 5 bases at J, with 13 bases in the middle. The CDR3 DNA reads TGTGCCAGCAGTGATCACGTACTAACGACCGGGGAGCTGTTTTTT. Its protein is CASSDHVLTTGELFF.

The chain recombines TRBV29-1 with TRBJ1-1; D may be TRBD1 (6 bases). The CDR3 sequence is 14 residues long. Germline V gives CDR1 SQVTM, CDR2 ANQGSEA. V was trimmed by 5 bases and J by 0 bases, leaving 13 bases between them. The CDR3 nucleotides read TGCAGCGTTAACACAGGGTTATTGAACACTGAAGCTTTCTTT. Translation gives CSVNTGLLNTEAFF.

In this sample, this clone turned up once. The chain links TRBV19 to TRBJ2-1; 12 bases match TRBD2. The V segment lost 4 bases and the J segment 9 bases; nucleotides outside the gene matches: 10. The CDR3 contains 16 residues. Per germline, CDR1 LNHDA and CDR2 SQIVND (reference sequence). This chain's CDR3 is CASSTLAGGKEGEQFF. The CDR3 coding sequence is TGTGCCAGTAGTACTCTAGCGGGAGGGAAGGAGGGTGAGCAGTTCTTC.

This chain joins TRBV5-1 and TRBJ2-1; the D gene is possibly TRBD2 (5 bases). V lost 0 bases and J lost 7, with 20 bases in between. Germline CDR1 SGHRS, CDR2 YFSETQ. The CDR3 spans 17 residues. This chain's CDR3 is CASSLAPTLETTNEQFF. DNA of the CDR3: TGCGCCAGCAGCTTGGCCCCTACACTAGAAACGACGAATGAGCAGTTCTTC.

This chain links TRBV7-2 with TRBJ1-5; no clear D. CDR1 is SGHTA, CDR2 FQGNSA, per germline. CDR3 length equals 14 residues. V was pared by 5 bases and J by 3 bases, with 11 bases between. The CDR3 DNA reads TGTGCCAGCAGCCAAACCGCTAACAATCAGCCCCAGCATTTT. This gives the protein CASSQTANNQPQHF.

The chain carries TRBV6-6 and TRBJ2-7, with D possibly matching TRBD1 (7 bases). This CDR3 has 16 residues. Germline-derived CDR1 and CDR2 are MNHNY and SVGAGI (reference sequence). V was clipped by 10 bases and J by 4 bases, with 26 bases between them. Here the CDR3 DNA reads TGTGCCACCCAAGACCTCCGGGCAGGGGGGCATTACGAGCAGTACTTC. Protein sequence: CATQDLRAGGHYEQYF.

Here the CDR3 DNA reads TGTGCCAGCAGCCAAGAACGAGGGAGGGCCAATGAGCAGTTCTTC. Its protein product is CASSQERGRANEQFF. This chain joins TRBV14 and TRBJ2-1, with TRBD2 matching 7 bases. Trimming removed 0 bases from V and 6 bases from J; junction bases left unmatched: 5. CDR1 is SGHDN, CDR2 FVKESK, per germline. The CDR3 totals 15 residues.